Listed here are 27 T cell receptor beta chains from one sample, sequenced in a study of early T cells in non-severe SARS-CoV-2 infection. Each CDR3 protein is one row after TCRdb ran MiXCR on the 5' RACE reads. Of about 55,000 distinct CDR3 sequences listed, 5% to 7.5% were seen once; the top ten hold 5.5% to 7.5%. The sample here was whole blood, taken at baseline. These receptors were collected from an adult who was a healthcare worker with PCR-confirmed SARS-CoV-2 infection or an uninfected control (not recorded which).

This clonotype appeared many times. The chain links TRBV7-2 to TRBJ2-1; 10 positions match TRBD2. The CDR3 has 16 residues. V lost 5 bases to trimming and J lost 8 bases; unmatched junction nucleotides: 12. Germline CDR1 reads SGHTA; CDR2 reads FQGNSA. Here the CDR3 reads CASSVSGTSAVHEQFF. The CDR3 region has the DNA TGTGCCAGCAGCGTTTCCGGGACTAGCGCGGTCCATGAGCAGTTCTTC.

This clonotype has more than one count but fewer than ten. The chain joins TRBV30 to TRBJ1-1, with 7 bases lining up with TRBD1. The CDR3 spans 14 residues. V lost 4 bases, J lost 6 bases, and 11 bases stayed unmatched. Germline values: CDR1 GTSNPN, CDR2 SVGIG (reference sequence). CDR3 amino acids: CAWTVRDRVAEAFF. DNA of the CDR3: TGTGCCTGGACAGTCCGAGACAGGGTCGCTGAAGCTTTCTTT.

The gene calls are TRBV6-6 and TRBJ1-6; TRBD1 agrees at 8 bases. The CDR3 contains 14 residues. The V segment lost 4 bases and the J segment 9 bases; nucleotides outside the gene matches: 5. Germline CDR1 reads MNHNY; CDR2 reads SVGAGI (reference sequence). CDR3 sequence reads: CASSSQGAGSPLHF. Written as DNA, the CDR3 is TGTGCCAGCAGTTCGCAGGGGGCGGGTTCACCCCTCCACTTT.

The CDR3 reads CASSVGGEHGELFF. In DNA form, the CDR3 reads TGTGCCAGCAGCGTAGGAGGGGAGCACGGGGAGCTGTTTTTT. This sequence joins TRBV9 and TRBJ2-2; D might be TRBD1 or TRBD2, each matching 5 bases. This CDR3 is 14 amino acids long. Trimming took off 0 bases at V and 7 bases at J, with 10 bases between the two ends. Germline CDR1 reads SGDLS; CDR2 reads YYNGEE.

This clonotype was seen a handful of times. The gene calls are TRBV3-1 and TRBJ1-5; TRBD1 is a possible D gene (5 bases). This CDR3 is 14 amino acids long. Germline V gives CDR1 LGHDT, CDR2 YNNKEL (reference sequence). V was trimmed by 3 bases and J by 2 bases, leaving 8 bases between them. The CDR3 here is CASSQWGGNQPQHF. The CDR3 nucleotides are TGTGCCAGCAGCCAGTGGGGGGGCAATCAGCCCCAGCATTTT.

This clonotype was recorded at least ten times. J is TRBJ2-2 and V is TRBV5-1; D uncertain. V was cut by 0 bases and J by 4 bases, with 10 bases left in between. The germline V gene has CDR1 SGHRS and CDR2 YFSETQ. This CDR3 is 15 amino acids long. The CDR3 bases are TGCGCCAGCAGCTTGGCCCCCAGCCTCACCGGGGAGCTGTTTTTT. Translation: CASSLAPSLTGELFF.

This clonotype was observed many times. The V call is TRBV7-2, the J call TRBJ2-4; TRBD2 matches at 13 bases. The CDR3 runs 17 residues. The V gene end was trimmed by 4 bases and the J gene end by 3 bases; junction bases not matched to a gene: 6. Germline CDR1 and CDR2: SGHTA and FQGNSA. The CDR3, as DNA: TGTGCCAGCAGCTACCGACTAGCGGGGGGTGACAAAAACATTCAGTACTTC. It encodes CASSYRLAGGDKNIQYF.

This clonotype was observed many times. Written as DNA, the CDR3 is TGTGCCAGCAGCCAAATCGGACTAGAGTACGATGAGCAGTTCTTC. Protein: CASSQIGLEYDEQFF. This chain connects TRBV7-3 to TRBJ2-1; TRBD2 agrees at 7 bases. Germline-derived CDR1 and CDR2 are SGHTA and FQGTGA. The V and J ends lost 5 bases and 8 bases, in that order; junction bases with no gene match: 12. The CDR3 runs 15 residues. The full variable domain, rest sourced from reference TRBV7-3 and TRBJ2-1, is GAGVSQTPSNKVTEKGKYVELRCDPISGHTALYWYRQSLGQGPEFLIYFQGTGAADDSGLPNDRFFAVRPEGSVSTLKIQRTERGDSAVYLCASSQIGLEYDEQFFGPGTRLTVL.

This clonotype was detected only a few times. The rearrangement joins TRBV7-6 to TRBJ2-5, with TRBD2 identical over 8 bases. Germline lookup yields CDR1 SGHVS and CDR2 FNYEAQ. CDR3 length equals 15 residues. The J segment lost 1 base and the V segment lost 7 bases, leaving 8 bases of the junction unmatched. CDR3 amino acids: CASTTVGGVQETQYF. The DNA for the CDR3 is TGTGCCAGCACCACGGTCGGGGGGGTCCAAGAGACCCAGTACTTC.

This clonotype was observed at least ten times. The chain recombines TRBV5-1 with TRBJ2-1, with TRBD2 identical over 12 bases. Trimming at V came to 0 bases and at J to 8 bases, leaving 6 bases not matched to a gene. Germline V lookup: CDR1 SGHRS, CDR2 YFSETQ. This CDR3 comprises 16 residues. The CDR3, as DNA: TGCGCCAGCAGCTTGGCTTCTAGCGGGGGGGCCTATGAGCAGTTCTTC. Translation gives CASSLASSGGAYEQFF. Full variable domain (remainder filled in from reference TRBV5-1 and TRBJ2-1): KAGVTQTPRYLIKTRGQQVTLSCSPISGHRSVSWYQQTPGQGLQFLFEYFSETQRNKGNFPGRFSGRQFSNSRSEMNVSTLELGDSALYLCASSLASSGGAYEQFFGPGTRLTVL.

This clonotype was detected many times. The chain uses TRBV29-1 and TRBJ1-2; TRBD1 matches 9 bases. Trimming removed 6 bases from V and 4 bases from J; junction bases left unmatched: 6. The CDR3 length is 13 residues. Germline CDR1 and CDR2: SQVTM and ANQGSEA. As DNA, the CDR3 is TGCAGCGTCGGGACGGGACAGGGCTATGGCTACACCTTC. Translation gives CSVGTGQGYGYTF.

This clonotype was counted between two and nine times. This chain connects TRBV20-1 to TRBJ2-7, with 12 bases lining up with TRBD2. The germline CDR1 and CDR2 sequences are DFQATT and SNEGSKA (reference sequence). V was pared by 4 bases and J by 0 bases, with 4 bases of the junction left unmatched. The CDR3 is 15 amino acids. Here the CDR3 reads CSATGLAGSSYEQYF. The CDR3 DNA follows: TGCAGTGCTACCGGACTAGCGGGGAGCTCCTACGAGCAGTACTTC.

The rearrangement joins TRBV28 to TRBJ1-4, with a possible D match to TRBD1 (5 bases). Germline loops: CDR1 MDHEN, CDR2 SYDVKM. This CDR3 contains 14 residues. V shed 5 bases and J shed 12 bases, with 19 bases lying between them. In DNA form, the CDR3 reads TGTGCCAGCAGTCCGCCACCCGGGGGGAGCGAACTGTTTTTT. Its translation: CASSPPPGGSELFF. Full variable domain (remainder filled in from reference TRBV28 and TRBJ1-4): DVKVTQSSRYLVKRTGEKVFLECVQDMDHENMFWYRQDPGLGLRLIYFSYDVKMKEKGDIPEGYSVSREKKERFSLILESASTNQTSMYLCASSPPPGGSELFFGSGTQLSVL.

This clonotype was seen a handful of times. The genes are TRBV20-1 and TRBJ1-3; D is unclear. From germline, CDR1 is DFQATT and CDR2 SNEGSKA (reference sequence). This CDR3 has 13 amino acids. V was cut by 5 bases and J by 0 bases, with 8 bases left in between. The CDR3 DNA follows: TGCAGTGCTTTCCTCGACTCTGGAAACACCATATATTTT. Its translation: CSAFLDSGNTIYF.

This clonotype showed up just a few times. The V and J genes are TRBV10-3 and TRBJ1-5; 8 bases align to TRBD1. The CDR3 is made up of 14 amino acids. Per the germline V gene, CDR1 is ENHRY and CDR2 is SYGVKD. Trimming at V came to 0 bases and at J to 11 bases, leaving 6 bases not matched to a gene. CDR3 DNA: TGTGCCATCAGTGAGTCCGACAGGGGAAGGGCCCAGCATTTT. Its protein product is CAISESDRGRAQHF.

This clonotype was seen many times. The rearrangement joins TRBV20-1 to TRBJ1-1; D gene uncertain. This CDR3 is 14 amino acids long. V was trimmed by 0 bases and J by 1 base, leaving 9 bases between them. CDR1 and CDR2 from the germline V gene are DFQATT and SNEGSKA (reference sequence). The CDR3 spells CSARDAGQNTEAFF. The CDR3 DNA follows: TGCAGTGCTAGAGATGCCGGTCAGAACACTGAAGCTTTCTTT.

V is TRBV21-1 and J is TRBJ2-7. TRBV21-1 is designated a pseudogene. The CDR3 sequence is 13 residues long. CDR3 sequence: CASPTVGCEEQYF. CDR3 bases: TGTGCCAGTCCAACCGTCGGTTGTGAGGAGCAGTACTTC.

This clonotype showed up just a few times. The chain couples TRBV3-1 to TRBJ2-7, with D unclear. Germline-derived CDR1 and CDR2 are LGHDT and YNNKEL (reference sequence). Trimming took 2 bases from V and 3 from J, leaving 8 bases between them. The CDR3 length is 13 residues. CDR3 bases: TGTGCCAGCAGCCAATTCCTAGGCTACGAGCAGTACTTC. Translation: CASSQFLGYEQYF.

This clonotype was recorded a few times. V gene TRBV4-2 combines with J gene TRBJ2-5; TRBD2 matches at 15 bases. This CDR3 region has 18 residues. After removal of 3 bases from V and 5 bases from J, the junction contained 10 bases not matched to a gene. Germline assignment: CDR1 LGHNA and CDR2 YNFKEQ. CDR3 loop: CASSHPPGLAGGMETQYF. The CDR3 DNA is TGTGCCAGCAGCCATCCTCCGGGACTAGCGGGGGGCATGGAGACCCAGTACTTC.

This clonotype was seen at least ten times. V gene TRBV7-9 combines with J gene TRBJ2-1; TRBD1 aligns across 7 bases. This CDR3 is 20 amino acids long. V trimming: 4 bases; J trimming: 4 bases; junction bases outside the gene matches: 22. Germline V lookup: CDR1 SEHNR, CDR2 FQNEAQ (reference sequence). The CDR3 region has the DNA TGTGCCAGCAGCTATACGGACAGATTCCTACGACAGGGAGTGTACAATGAGCAGTTCTTC. Protein product: CASSYTDRFLRQGVYNEQFF.

This clonotype was counted at least ten times. V gene TRBV7-6 combines with J gene TRBJ2-3, with TRBD1 matching 8 bases. With 1 base clipped from V and 4 bases from J, the junction kept 13 bases outside the gene matches. This CDR3 has 18 residues. Germline assignment: CDR1 SGHVS and CDR2 FNYEAQ. CDR3 bases: TGTGCCAGCAGCTTAGGATTGTTAGCAGGGGGCGAAGCAGATACGCAGTATTTT. Its translation is CASSLGLLAGGEADTQYF.

This clonotype was seen a few times. This chain connects TRBV10-2 to TRBJ2-1, with 10 bases aligning to TRBD2. CDR1 and CDR2 (germline): WSHSY, SAAADI. This CDR3 has 12 residues. V shed 10 bases and J 7 bases; nucleotides not matched to a gene: 4. The chain's CDR3 is CATSGGGNEQFF. CDR3 coding DNA: TGCGCCACTAGCGGGGGAGGGAATGAGCAGTTCTTC.

The V call is TRBV19, the J call TRBJ2-3; the D is unclear. The V end was cut by 6 bases, the J end by 0 bases, with 13 bases between. This CDR3 has 15 amino acids. CDR1 and CDR2 from the germline V gene are LNHDA and SQIVND (reference sequence). CDR3 nucleotides: TGTGCCAGTAGGAATAGGCATACTAGCACAGATACGCAGTATTTT. It specifies CASRNRHTSTDTQYF. Looking up the rest from reference TRBV19 and TRBJ2-3 gives the full variable domain: DGGITQSPKYLFRKEGQNVTLSCEQNLNHDAMYWYRQDPGQGLRLIYYSQIVNDFQKGDIAEGYSVSREKKESFPLTVTSAQKNPTAFYLCASRNRHTSTDTQYFGPGTRLTVL.

The chain links TRBV29-1 to TRBJ1-2; TRBD1 is a possible D gene (5 bases). CDR1 and CDR2 from the germline V gene are SQVTM and ANQGSEA. V was trimmed by 3 bases and J by 8 bases, leaving 10 bases between them. The CDR3 is 11 amino acids. Written as DNA, the CDR3 is TGCAGCGTTGACGGGGCGGAAGGCTACACCTTC. Translated, it gives CSVDGAEGYTF.

A few counts support this clonotype. CDR3 DNA: TGCGCCAGCAGCCCTATAATGACAGAAATCTATGGCTACACCTTC. It codes for CASSPIMTEIYGYTF. The rearrangement joins TRBV4-3 to TRBJ1-2, with D perhaps TRBD1 (5 bases). Germline V gene data show CDR1 as LGHNA and CDR2 as YSLEER. Trimming pared 4 bases from V and 4 bases from J, leaving 16 bases between. The CDR3 runs to 15 residues.

This clonotype was seen ten or more times. The chain employs TRBV4-3 and TRBJ2-1, with 10 bases that match TRBD2. Germline values: CDR1 LGHNA, CDR2 YSLEER. V lost 3 bases and J lost 2; bases outside the gene matches: 4. This CDR3 has 16 residues. The CDR3: CASSHSGGAAYNEQFF. The CDR3 DNA is TGCGCCAGCAGCCACAGCGGGGGGGCCGCCTACAATGAGCAGTTCTTC.

This clonotype turned up a few times. The chain's CDR3 is CSAPFRPVSEQFF. Written as DNA, the CDR3 is TGCAGTGCCCCCTTTAGGCCGGTTTCTGAGCAGTTCTTC. V usage is TRBV20-1 and J usage is TRBJ2-1; D is undetermined. Trimming took off 6 bases at V and 9 bases at J, with 18 bases between the two ends. The germline V gene encodes CDR1 DFQATT and CDR2 SNEGSKA (reference sequence). This CDR3 spans 13 amino acids.